This is a list of T cell receptor beta chains from one sample in a study of blood T cell repertoires in COVID-19. Sequenced by immunoSEQ multiplex PCR; TCRdb stores in-frame clones only, minus some. The sample has fewer than 300,000 clones, approximately 86% seen once. Sequenced material: peripheral blood. The receptors come from a woman in her late teens or twenties with acute or convalescent COVID-19. Each CDR3 is given with its conserved first and last residue. The order of the fields is J gene, D gene, V gene, clone size, CDR3 protein, CDR3 DNA. A D gene is named only where the DNA matches it firmly. Not every row has a clone size; where given, it reads once, few, many or a size class.

TRBJ2-1 TRBD2 TRBV6-5 . CAAREGALWNEQFF TGTGCCGCCCGGGAGGGCGCTTTGTGGAATGAGCAGTTCTTC
TRBJ1-2 . TRBV7-2 . CASSFSFGPNYGYTF TGTGCCAGCAGCTTTTCCTTCGGTCCCAACTATGGCTACACCTTC
TRBJ2-3 TRBD2 TRBV9 . CASSEGLAGGKVIDTQYF TGTGCCAGCAGCGAGGGACTAGCGGGAGGGAAGGTAATAGATACGCAGTATTTT
TRBJ1-2 . TRBV29-1 . CSVELSRTGYGYTF TGCAGCGTTGAGCTCTCAAGAACGGGCTATGGCTACACCTTC
TRBJ1-1 TRBD1 TRBV6-2/TRBV6-3 . CASSLGQGGTEAFF TGTGCCAGCAGCCTCGGACAGGGGGGTACTGAAGCTTTCTTT
TRBJ2-7 . TRBV13 . CASSTGRSYEQYF TGTGCCAGCAGCACAGGCCGATCCTACGAGCAGTACTTC
TRBJ1-1 TRBD1 TRBV7-8 . CASSLGLQGRWAEAFF TGTGCCAGCAGCTTAGGTTTACAGGGGAGGTGGGCTGAAGCTTTCTTT
TRBJ2-1 TRBD2 TRBV5-6 once CASSLLGTSDYNEQFF TGTGCCAGCAGCTTGCTTGGGACTAGCGACTACAATGAGCAGTTCTTC
TRBJ1-5 . TRBV18 few CASSPGHSNQPQHF TGTGCCAGCTCACCTGGACACTCTAATCAGCCCCAGCATTTT
TRBJ1-2 . TRBV6-2/TRBV6-3 . CASSYGGSNYGYTF TGTGCCAGCAGTTATGGAGGATCTAACTATGGCTACACCTTC
TRBJ1-6 TRBD1 TRBV28 . CASSSPRDRASPLHF TGTGCCAGCAGTTCCCCCCGGGACAGGGCATCACCCCTCCACTTT
TRBJ2-2 TRBD2 TRBV28 . CASSPTSGRPPGTGELFF TGTGCCAGCAGCCCGACTAGCGGGAGGCCTCCGGGCACCGGGGAGCTGTTTTTT
TRBJ2-3 TRBD2 TRBV7-9 . CASSLGAGAGTDTQYF TGTGCCAGCAGCTTAGGAGCGGGAGCGGGCACAGATACGCAGTATTTT
TRBJ2-3 . TRBV18 . CASSPEWQSTDTQYF TGTGCCAGCTCACCGGAGTGGCAAAGCACAGATACGCAGTATTTT
TRBJ2-3 . TRBV9 once CASSVGGPTTDTQYF TGTGCCAGCAGCGTAGGCGGGCCTACCACAGATACGCAGTATTTT
TRBJ2-3 TRBD2 TRBV6-2/TRBV6-3 . CASSYSLAGAHTDTQYF TGTGCCAGCAGTTACTCGCTCGCGGGAGCCCACACAGATACGCAGTATTTT
TRBJ2-2 . TRBV27 . CASSLWQAPGELFF TGTGCCAGCAGTTTGTGGCAGGCCCCCGGGGAGCTGTTTTTT
TRBJ2-7 TRBD2 TRBV2 . CASIPSGMMGEQYF TGTGCCAGCATTCCTAGCGGGATGATGGGCGAGCAGTACTTC
TRBJ2-5 TRBD1 TRBV13 . CASSLLWPGQEETQYF TGTGCCAGCAGCTTGCTTTGGCCGGGACAGGAAGAGACCCAGTACTTC
TRBJ2-3 TRBD2 TRBV6-5 . CASSRLAGFADTQYF TGTGCCAGCAGTCGACTAGCGGGATTCGCAGATACGCAGTATTTT
TRBJ1-1 . TRBV5-6 . CASSGGFTEAFF TGTGCCAGCAGCGGGGGCTTTACTGAAGCTTTCTTT
TRBJ1-5 . TRBV5-6 . CASSSQPTASNQPQHF TGTGCCAGCAGCTCCCAACCGACAGCTAGCAATCAGCCCCAGCATTTT
TRBJ1-1 TRBD1 TRBV30 . CAWSARGVTEAFF TGTGCCTGGAGTGCCAGGGGGGTCACTGAAGCTTTCTTT
TRBJ2-1 TRBD2 TRBV5-1 . CASSQGTSGRIIESYNEQFF TGCGCCAGCAGCCAAGGGACTAGCGGGAGAATTATTGAGTCCTACAATGAGCAGTTCTTC
TRBJ2-5 TRBD2 TRBV9 . CASSVGLAGGHQETQYF TGTGCCAGCAGCGTAGGACTAGCGGGAGGGCACCAAGAGACCCAGTACTTC
TRBJ1-1 . TRBV7-2 . CASSNQRDTEAFF TGTGCCAGCAGCAACCAGAGGGACACTGAAGCTTTCTTT
TRBJ2-7 . TRBV5-1 . CASSLDPTKGAYEQYF TGCGCCAGCAGCTTAGACCCTACAAAAGGGGCCTACGAGCAGTACTTC
TRBJ2-1 TRBD2 TRBV29-1 . CSVITAGGPQNEQFF TGCAGCGTCATTACAGCGGGAGGGCCCCAGAATGAGCAGTTCTTC
TRBJ1-6 . TRBV27 . CASSFWGLGNSPLHF TGTGCCAGCAGTTTTTGGGGCCTTGGGAATTCACCCCTCCACTTT
TRBJ2-7 . TRBV30 . CAWTRESYYEQYF TGTGCCTGGACCCGGGAGAGTTACTACGAGCAGTACTTC
TRBJ2-7 . TRBV5-6 . CASSWANYEQYF TGTGCCAGCAGCTGGGCCAACTACGAGCAGTACTTC
TRBJ1-4 . TRBV5-1 . CASRSQGATNEKLFF TGCGCCAGCAGGTCCCAGGGTGCAACTAATGAAAAACTGTTTTTT
TRBJ1-1 TRBD1 TRBV2 . CASFQTGMNTEAFF TGTGCCAGCTTTCAGACAGGGATGAACACTGAAGCTTTCTTT